Listed here is a single TCR beta chain. The source of the sample is a study of shared T cell receptors in the human thymus. Assay used: immunoSEQ multiplex PCR; TCRdb lists only in-frame clones, some missing. The sample consists of about 710,000 clones, over 75% of them appearing once. This CDR3 comprises 14 residues. With 1 base removed from V and 9 bases from J, the gap between germline ends came to 16 bases. Germline CDR1 and CDR2: SGHRS and YFSETQ. The sample also formed part of further work on human thymus T cells. This second study notes: Congenital heart defects were the reason for the corrective surgery that the donors, healthy Finnish infants, were having. Thymic resections from corrective heart surgery supplied the tissue. In thymic and blood repertoires alike, V and J usage looked biased. Thymic repertoires from unrelated individuals overlapped highly, related research reported.

This sequence was found in a boy in the first two years of life with a congenital heart defect. This chain joins TRBV5-1 and TRBJ1-2; a weak D match, TRBD1 (5 bases). Source material: thymocytes. CDR3 nucleotide sequence: TGCGCCAGCAGCTTGAGCGCGGGGACGGGGAGCTACACCTTC. Translated: CASSLSAGTGSYTF.